This entry lists 9 T cell receptor beta chains sequenced from one sample in a study of T cell repertoires in cytomegalovirus infection. TCRdb re-called the reads with MiXCR, one entry per CDR3 protein. The sample lists 70,000 to 85,000 distinct CDR3 sequences, 40% occurring once. Their cognate antigens are unknown. Sequencing used CD8+ T cells from cultured PBMCs, obtained from culture after CMV antigen stimulation. These receptors were collected from a human donor in good health (CMV status not recorded). Some clones in this sample may be carry-over from other donors' samples.

This clonotype was counted a few times. The chain couples TRBV6-2 or TRBV6-3 to TRBJ1-1, with D unclear. The ends were cut back, 6 bases at V and 4 bases at J, with 18 bases in the middle. This CDR3 is built from 15 residues. In germline, CDR1 is MNHEY, CDR2 SVGEGT. CDR3 DNA sequence: TGTGCCAGCAGATATATCATATTGGGTAGCACTGAAGCTTTCTTT. Protein sequence: CASRYIILGSTEAFF.

The rearrangement links TRBV6-2 or TRBV6-3 to TRBJ2-2; D uncertain. The V end lost 7 bases, the J end lost 0 bases, and 12 bases lay between the germline ends. From germline, CDR1 is MNHEY and CDR2 SVGEGT. This CDR3 spans 15 amino acids. This CDR3 reads CASKFYRSNTGELFF. CDR3 sequence (DNA): TGTGCCAGCAAATTCTATCGATCGAACACCGGGGAGCTGTTTTTT.

The CDR3 DNA sequence: TGTGCCAGCAGCTTAGACGGGACTCCGACCTATGGCTACACCTTC. It codes for CASSLDGTPTYGYTF. The V call is TRBV7-6, the J call TRBJ1-2; a weak D match, TRBD1 (5 bases). V dropped 1 base and J dropped 4 bases, with 13 bases sitting between them. The CDR3 has 15 residues. Germline V CDR1 and CDR2: SGHVS, FNYEAQ.

DNA of the CDR3: TGTGCCAGCAGCGGCAGCTCCTACGAGCAGTACTTC. Amino acid sequence: CASSGSSYEQYF. The V gene is TRBV7-6, the J gene TRBJ2-7; D gene uncertain. Looked up from germline, CDR1 is SGHVS and CDR2 is FNYEAQ. Trimming pared 5 bases from V and 0 bases from J, leaving 5 bases between. This CDR3 is built from 12 residues.

The V gene is TRBV6-4, the J gene TRBJ1-2, with 8 bases fitting TRBD1. CDR3 length: 16 residues. Germline trimming cut 0 bases from V and 3 bases from J; bases unmatched to any gene: 6. The germline CDR1 and CDR2 sequences are MRHNA and SNTAGT. The chain's CDR3 is CASSDSGGTGDYGYTF. The DNA of the CDR3 is TGTGCCAGCAGTGACTCGGGGGGGACAGGCGACTATGGCTACACCTTC.

In this sample, this clonotype turned up many times. The rearrangement joins TRBV4-1 to TRBJ2-1; 13 bases are a match to TRBD2. Germline V gives CDR1 MGHRA, CDR2 YSYEKL. CDR3 length equals 18 residues. V shed 0 bases, J shed 3 bases, and the junction held 5 bases outside the gene matches. CDR3 residues: CASSQDPTSGGHYNEQFF. The CDR3 coding sequence is TGCGCCAGCAGCCAAGATCCGACTAGCGGGGGGCACTACAATGAGCAGTTCTTC.

In this sample, this clonotype turned up a few times. J is TRBJ1-5 and V is TRBV20-1, with D perhaps matching TRBD1 (5 bases). The germline V and J ends were trimmed by 3 bases and 4 bases, with 16 bases remaining between them. CDR3 size: 15 residues. From germline, CDR1 is DFQATT and CDR2 SNEGSKA (reference sequence). The CDR3 DNA sequence: TGCAGTGCTAGGCTGGCGGGACGGGAGAATCAGCCCCAGCATTTT. It yields the protein CSARLAGRENQPQHF.

This clonotype was observed many times. The chain combines TRBV7-9 with TRBJ1-1; 7 positions match TRBD1. CDR1 SEHNR and CDR2 FQNEAQ come from the germline V gene (reference sequence). The CDR3 spans 15 residues. Germline trimming cut 5 bases from V and 1 base from J; bases unmatched to any gene: 7. The CDR3 DNA sequence: TGTGCCAGCAGCGTACCAGGGGGAGCGAACACTGAAGCTTTCTTT. It yields the protein CASSVPGGANTEAFF.

Note on this clonotype: Sequence at one end of the junction differs from germline and may be a read error. The chain links TRBV7-2 to TRBJ1-2; D possibly corresponds to TRBD1 (6 bases). In germline, CDR1 is SGHTA, CDR2 FQGNSA. This CDR3 is built from 16 residues. The DNA of the CDR3 is TGTGCCTGCAGCTTAGACAGGTCCTCCAACCCGAATGGCTACACCTTC. It encodes CACSLDRSSNPNGYTF.